These T cell receptor beta chains were read from a single sample in a study of Tregs in tolerant kidney transplant recipients. Sequenced by immunoSEQ multiplex PCR; TCRdb stores in-frame clones only, minus some. This repertoire shows tens of thousands of clones, around 90% found once; its top ten account for around 0.42%. The specimen comprised CD4+ T cells from blood, sampled before the transplant. These TCRs come from a human donor who received a combined kidney and bone marrow transplant. Each CDR3 is given with its conserved first and last residue. D genes are given only for firm matches. Where a row states a size, it is once, few, many or the class of an expanded clone; other rows omit it.

>TRBD1|NA|TRBJ2-1|TRBV5-5
CASSLALGTGSNEQFF
TGTGCCAGCAGCTTGGCCCTCGGGACAGGGTCCAATGAGCAGTTCTTC
>NA|NA|TRBJ1-1|TRBV29-1
CSGAGLTEAFF
TGCAGCGGGGCAGGGCTAACTGAAGCTTTCTTT
>NA|few|TRBJ2-7|TRBV28
CASSGLGAASYEQYF
TGTGCCAGCAGTGGTTTGGGGGCGGCCTCCTACGAGCAGTACTTC
>TRBD1|NA|TRBJ1-1|TRBV28
CASRSQGAENTEAFF
TGTGCCAGCAGATCACAGGGGGCTGAGAACACTGAAGCTTTCTTT
>NA|NA|TRBJ2-2|TRBV21-1
CASSKGEDLLQGAGELFF
TGTGCCAGCAGCAAAGGGGAGGACCTCCTCCAGGGGGCCGGGGAGCTGTTTTTT
>NA|once|TRBJ2-1|TRBV28
CASSRDIFSYNEQFF
TGTGCCAGCAGTAGGGACATCTTCTCCTACAATGAGCAGTTCTTC
>NA|NA|TRBJ2-5|TRBV4-2
CASKGGGETQYF
TGTGCCAGCAAGGGAGGGGGAGAGACCCAGTACTTC
>TRBD2|NA|TRBJ2-4|TRBV7-2
CASSSSSGRQNIQYF
TGTGCCAGCAGCTCCTCTAGCGGGAGGCAAAACATTCAGTACTTC
>NA|NA|TRBJ1-1|TRBV6-6
CASSRVNTEAFF
TGTGCCAGCAGTCGCGTGAACACTGAAGCTTTCTTT
>NA|NA|TRBJ1-1|TRBV5-1
CASSRETGSNTEAFF
TGCGCCAGCAGCAGGGAGACGGGGTCGAACACTGAAGCTTTCTTT
>NA|NA|TRBJ2-4|TRBV4-3
CASSQEASEAYIQYF
TGCGCCAGCAGCCAAGAAGCAAGCGAAGCCTACATTCAGTACTTC
>TRBD1|NA|TRBJ2-5|TRBV6-5
CASSFDRGLETQYF
TGTGCCAGCAGCTTCGACAGGGGGCTAGAGACCCAGTACTTC
>TRBD1|few|TRBJ2-7|TRBV18
CASSPGQATYEQYF
TGTGCCAGCTCACCGGGACAGGCGACCTACGAGCAGTACTTC
>NA|NA|TRBJ2-6|TRBV19
CASSPTGANVLTF
TGTGCCAGTAGCCCAACTGGGGCCAACGTCCTGACTTTC
>TRBD1|NA|TRBJ2-3|TRBV15
CATSRGETGATDTQYF
TGTGCCACCAGCAGAGGAGAGACAGGGGCCACAGATACGCAGTATTTT
>NA|NA|TRBJ2-7|TRBV6-6
CASSYSRQYEQYF
TGTGCCAGCAGTTACTCGAGGCAGTACGAGCAGTACTTC
>TRBD1|NA|TRBJ1-2|TRBV7-9
CASSFTGGANGYTF
TGTGCCAGCAGCTTTACAGGGGGCGCGAATGGCTACACCTTC
>TRBD1|NA|TRBJ2-7|TRBV7-6
CASSSNRPGQGSYEQYF
TGTGCCAGCAGCTCCAATAGACCGGGACAGGGTTCCTACGAGCAGTACTTC
>TRBD1|once|TRBJ1-1|TRBV15
CATSNRDRGPTEAFF
TGTGCCACCAGCAACCGGGACAGGGGGCCGACTGAAGCTTTCTTT
>NA|NA|TRBJ1-5|TRBV18
CASSPGTPYSNQPQHF
TGTGCCAGCTCCCCCGGGACACCTTATAGCAATCAGCCCCAGCATTTT
>NA|NA|TRBJ2-7|TRBV18
CASSPGTGLVDEQYF
TGTGCCAGCTCTCCCGGAACAGGGTTGGTCGACGAGCAGTACTTC
>NA|NA|TRBJ2-7|TRBV23-1
CASSRGAVSAYEQYF
TGCGCCAGCAGTCGGGGAGCGGTATCAGCCTACGAGCAGTACTTC
>TRBD2|NA|TRBJ2-7|TRBV5-1
CASSLLILAGESEQYF
TGCGCCAGCAGCCTACTAATACTAGCGGGAGAGAGCGAGCAGTACTTC
>NA|NA|TRBJ2-3|TRBV5-5
CASSLGGFTDTQYF
TGTGCCAGCAGCTTGGGAGGTTTCACAGATACGCAGTATTTT
>TRBD1|NA|TRBJ2-2|TRBV19
CASGGTGGTGELFF
TGTGCCAGTGGAGGGACAGGGGGAACCGGGGAGCTGTTTTTT
>NA|NA|TRBJ2-7|TRBV27
CASSAARRHPTYEQYF
TGTGCCAGCAGTGCCGCCCGAAGACATCCCACCTACGAGCAGTACTTC
>NA|once|TRBJ2-7|TRBV9
CASSVDNYEQYF
TGTGCCAGCAGCGTAGACAACTACGAGCAGTACTTC
>TRBD1|NA|TRBJ2-7|TRBV2
CASSGTGGRPSEQYF
TGTGCCAGCAGTGGGACAGGGGGCAGGCCCTCCGAGCAGTACTTC